The clone carrying this TCR beta chain has only a few counts. Trimming removed 5 bases at V and 2 bases at J, with 16 bases between. The CDR3 totals 16 residues. Germline values: CDR1 SGDLS, CDR2 YYNGEE. These data belong to a study of T cells in localized non-small cell lung cancer. Sequencing used immunoSEQ multiplex PCR; TCRdb keeps in-frame clones, though not all of them. The sample lists around 3,000 clones, more than 25% seen once, with 9.6% in the top ten. This specimen was lung tumor tissue, taken before any cancer treatment. The rearrangement joins TRBV9 to TRBJ2-2; weak D call: TRBD2 (7 bases). The receptor's source is a man aged 40 to 70 with stage I lung adenocarcinoma. The CDR3 spells CASSRIGGLNTGELFF. The DNA of the CDR3 is TGTGCCAGCAGTAGAATCGGGGGGCTTAACACCGGGGAGCTGTTTTTT.